This TCR beta chain was sequenced for a study of Tregs in tolerant kidney transplant recipients. Broader study findings: Biological reproducibility was not directly addressed in this study.

This clone was picked up one time. Its antigen is undetermined. CDR3 length equals 15 residues. V lost 6 bases, J lost 0 bases, and 14 bases lay in between. From germline, CDR1 is MNHNS and CDR2 SASEGT. Thawed PBMCs were FACS-sorted into unstimulated CD4+CD25+CD127- regulatory T cells, CD4+CD25- non-regulatory cells, CD4 and CD8 cells. TCRdb's table, derived via immunoSEQ multiplex PCR, lists solely in-frame clones and lacks some. The sample consists of about 73,000 clones, 91% of them appearing once. Sequencing was performed on Tregs from blood, taken before the transplant. The receptor comes from a human donor who received a combined kidney and bone marrow transplant. The chain employs TRBV6-1 and TRBJ1-1; weak D call: TRBD1 (5 bases). This CDR3 is CASSGSWGVNTEAFF. The CDR3 DNA is TGTGCCAGCAGCGGTTCCTGGGGGGTGAACACTGAAGCTTTCTTT.